The T cell receptor (beta chain) described here comes from a study of T cell responses to AZD1222 COVID-19 vaccine. The table came from immunoSEQ multiplex PCR; TCRdb's copy has only in-frame clones and leaves some out. This table holds about 150,000 clones, about nine tenths found once. The CDR3 is 9 amino acids. V shed 5 bases and J shed 5 bases, with 3 bases lying between them. The germline gives CDR1 DFQATT, CDR2 SNEGSKA (reference sequence). The rearrangement links TRBV20-1 to TRBJ1-2; D is unclear. This specimen was peripheral blood, taken 28 days after the second AZD1222 dose. The TCR comes from an adult who received the AZD1222 COVID-19 vaccine. The CDR3 here is CSAGYGYTF. The CDR3 DNA sequence: TGCAGTGCTGGATATGGCTACACCTTC.